These T cell receptor beta chains were read from a single sample in a study of blood T cell repertoires in COVID-19. Profiled with immunoSEQ multiplex PCR; TCRdb holds only in-frame clones, not every one. This sample carries around 620,000 clones, more than 80% of them seen once, and the ten largest clones take 0.2% to 0.3%. Sequenced: peripheral blood. These receptors were collected from a woman in her late teens or twenties with acute or convalescent COVID-19. CDR3s include the opening cysteine and the closing phenylalanine or tryptophan. The order of the fields is J gene, clone size, D gene, V gene, CDR3 protein, CDR3 DNA. A D gene is named only where the DNA matches it firmly. The size entry is marked missing in some rows and otherwise reads once, few, many or a size class.

J gene: TRBJ2-2
clone size: .
D gene: TRBD1
V gene: TRBV11-2
CDR3 protein: CASSSRTGSTGELFF
CDR3 DNA: TGTGCCAGCAGCTCCCGGACAGGGAGCACCGGGGAGCTGTTTTTT

J gene: TRBJ2-7
clone size: .
D gene: TRBD2
V gene: TRBV14
CDR3 protein: CASSQGGGRDEQYF
CDR3 DNA: TGTGCCAGCAGCCAAGGCGGGGGGCGCGACGAGCAGTACTTC

J gene: TRBJ1-1
clone size: .
D gene: .
V gene: TRBV30
CDR3 protein: CAWSVRVSGTEAFF
CDR3 DNA: TGTGCCTGGAGTGTACGAGTGTCCGGCACTGAAGCTTTCTTT

J gene: TRBJ1-5
clone size: .
D gene: .
V gene: TRBV30
CDR3 protein: CAWTKGGENQPQHF
CDR3 DNA: TGTGCCTGGACCAAAGGAGGCGAAAATCAGCCCCAGCATTTT

J gene: TRBJ2-1
clone size: .
D gene: .
V gene: TRBV1
CDR3 protein: CTSSPRTGGRYEQFF
CDR3 DNA: TGCACCAGCAGCCCTCGGACGGGGGGACGCTATGAGCAGTTCTTC

J gene: TRBJ1-3
clone size: few
D gene: .
V gene: TRBV18
CDR3 protein: CASSSDWDTIYF
CDR3 DNA: TGTGCCAGCTCATCGGACTGGGACACCATATATTTT

J gene: TRBJ1-1
clone size: .
D gene: .
V gene: TRBV6-2/TRBV6-3
CDR3 protein: CASSYSANTEAFF
CDR3 DNA: TGTGCCAGCAGTTACTCGGCGAACACTGAAGCTTTCTTT

J gene: TRBJ1-3
clone size: .
D gene: TRBD1
V gene: TRBV6-2/TRBV6-3
CDR3 protein: CASSHNRQGGNTIYF
CDR3 DNA: TGTGCCAGCAGTCACAATCGACAGGGCGGAAACACCATATATTTT

J gene: TRBJ2-5
clone size: .
D gene: TRBD2
V gene: TRBV7-8
CDR3 protein: CASINPGASGGEETQYF
CDR3 DNA: TGTGCCAGCATCAACCCTGGGGCTAGCGGGGGTGAGGAGACCCAGTACTTC

J gene: TRBJ1-2
clone size: .
D gene: .
V gene: TRBV10-3
CDR3 protein: CAISDQGRSYGYTF
CDR3 DNA: TGTGCCATCAGTGACCAAGGCAGGTCCTATGGCTACACCTTC

J gene: TRBJ1-2
clone size: .
D gene: TRBD1
V gene: TRBV11-2
CDR3 protein: CASSQRTGLGYTF
CDR3 DNA: TGTGCCAGCAGCCAACGGACAGGGCTGGGCTACACCTTC